This T cell receptor beta chain was found in a study of shared clonotypes between healthy human individuals. The wider study: Participating donors consisted of a couple of women and a few men aged 18 to 49. The study's findings and limits: Investigators expected sequencing depth to affect clonotype sharing among donors.

Assay execution proceeded at the deep level. Original methodology: Junction-only sequences produced by ImmunoSEQ had no quality scores, so filtering differed. Clones were sequenced by immunoSEQ multiplex PCR, and TCRdb holds only the in-frame ones, with some missing. V and J calls plus clone size are reproduced from that table; the DNA served to infer D and trimming. The data show roughly 2 million clones, around 95% seen once. Germline CDR1 and CDR2: MNHEY and SVGAGI. V was trimmed by 1 base and J by 8 bases, leaving 15 bases between them. CDR3 length equals 15 residues. Concerning this clone itself: Its antigen is as yet unknown.

The receptor's source is a man younger than 35 in good health. This chain joins TRBV6-5 and TRBJ2-1; weak D call: TRBD1 (6 bases). The sample taken for sequencing was naive CD4+ T cells sorted from blood. Subset defined: CD45RA+ positively selected. This chain's CDR3 is CASSYLQGVGDEQFF. CDR3 bases: TGTGCCAGCAGTTACTTACAGGGTGTTGGCGATGAGCAGTTCTTC.